This T cell receptor beta chain was captured in a study of cytomegalovirus exposure and HLA in healthy donors. CDR3 length equals 14 residues. J gave up 5 bases and V 5 bases, and 6 bases lay outside the gene matches. CDR1 and CDR2 (germline): SGHVS, FQNEAQ. PCR employed 60 Vbeta and 13 Jbeta primers. The table came from immunoSEQ multiplex PCR; TCRdb's copy has only in-frame clones and leaves some out. The sample holds 150,000 to 200,000 clones, around 86% seen once. This clonotype was sampled from a woman aged 18 to 35 in good health and CMV-seronegative. The specimen sequenced was PBMCs. The rearrangement uses TRBV7-8 and TRBJ2-1, with 7 positions matching TRBD1. The CDR3 nucleotides are TGTGCCAGCAGCCCCGACAGGGACGACAATGAGCAGTTCTTC. It specifies CASSPDRDDNEQFF.